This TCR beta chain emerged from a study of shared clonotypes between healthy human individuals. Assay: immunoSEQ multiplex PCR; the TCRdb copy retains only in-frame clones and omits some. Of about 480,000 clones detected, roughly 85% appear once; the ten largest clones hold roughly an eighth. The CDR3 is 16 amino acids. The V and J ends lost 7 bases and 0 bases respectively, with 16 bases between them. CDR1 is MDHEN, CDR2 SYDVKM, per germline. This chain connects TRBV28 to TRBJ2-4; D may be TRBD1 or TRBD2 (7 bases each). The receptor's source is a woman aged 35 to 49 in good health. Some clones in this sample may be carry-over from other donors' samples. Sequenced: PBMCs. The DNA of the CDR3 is TGTGCCAGCACCAGGGGGGGGGTACTAGCCAAAAACATTCAGTACTTC. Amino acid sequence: CASTRGGVLAKNIQYF.